Each of the 29 T cell receptor beta chains below was sequenced from the same sample in a study of T cells in women clearing cervical HPV infection. The table came from immunoSEQ multiplex PCR; TCRdb's copy has only in-frame clones and leaves some out. Recorded for this sample: over 30,000 clones. Material: blood buffy coat. These receptors were taken from a woman between 18 and 70 years old with a cervical HPV16 infection that either progressed to CIN3+ or cleared (not recorded which).

In the case of this clone: The read ends 3 residues shy of where the CDR3 ends; the end is completed using the germline J gene. The J gene is TRBJ2-3, the V gene TRBV19, with TRBD2 as a possible D gene (6 bases). The CDR3 consists of 12 residues. Looked up from germline, CDR1 is LNHDA and CDR2 is SQIVND (reference sequence). The part of the CDR3 DNA that was read is TGTGCCAGTAGTATACGGGGGACGCCG. Its protein is CASSIRGTP. The CDR3 in full is CASSIRGTPQYF.

About this clone itself: Coverage ceases 3 residues before the CDR3 finishes, and the germline J gene fills in the end. The chain combines TRBV7-2 with TRBJ1-1; a weak D match, TRBD1 (6 bases). The CDR3 runs 16 residues. Germline loops: CDR1 SGHTA, CDR2 FQGNSA. Between the trimmed V and J ends, which lost 0 bases and 1 base, there was a span of 12 bases. The CDR3 spells CASSLAGAVTNTEAFF. The DNA read from the CDR3 is TGTGCCAGCAGCTTAGCGGGGGCTGTGACGAACACTGAA.

With regard to this clone: Read sequence stops 3 residues before the CDR3 end, and the germline J gene provides the missing end. The chain carries TRBV20-1 and TRBJ1-6; D is possibly TRBD1 (5 bases). The CDR3 runs 15 residues. CDR1 DFQATT and CDR2 SNEGSKA come from the germline V gene (reference sequence). V was cut by 4 bases and J by 0 bases, with 10 bases left in between. The CDR3 loop is CSATVGGSYNSPLHF. The sequenced CDR3 bases are TGCAGTGCTACAGTGGGGGGCTCCTATAATTCACCC.

To note about this clone: The CDR3 end is not reached by the read, which stops 3 residues before it; the germline J gene fills it in. The chain couples TRBV30 to TRBJ1-6, with a tentative D call TRBD1 (6 bases). The germline V gene has CDR1 GTSNPN and CDR2 SVGIG (reference sequence). There are 14 residues in the CDR3. V dropped 2 bases and J dropped 6 bases, with 11 bases sitting between them. The CDR3 spells CAWSTQGSNSPLHF. Incomplete CDR3 DNA: TGTGCCTGGAGTACACAGGGAAGTAATTCACCC.

Comments on this clone: Read coverage stops 3 residues before the CDR3 terminus; the germline J gene supplies the remainder. This chain links TRBV20-1 with TRBJ2-7; 11 bases are a match to TRBD2. The CDR3 consists of 16 residues. Germline CDR1 reads DFQATT; CDR2 reads SNEGSKA (reference sequence). After removal of 2 bases from V and 2 bases from J, the junction contained 8 bases not matched to a gene. The covered CDR3 bases are TGCAGTGCTAGACTAGCGGGGGGACGAAATACCTACGAG. Translating it yields CSARLAGGRNTYE. The full CDR3 is CSARLAGGRNTYEQYF.

With respect to this clone: Read sequence stops 3 residues before the CDR3 end, and the germline J gene provides the missing end. The chain combines TRBV29-1 with TRBJ2-3; D might be TRBD1 (6 bases). Trimming left V 6 bases short and J 6 bases short, with 19 bases between. Germline V gives CDR1 SQVTM, CDR2 ANQGSEA. The CDR3 has 14 amino acids. The covered CDR3 bases are TGCAGCGTGAGAACGCGGACAGTCATGGATACG. It codes for CSVRTRTVMDT. The complete CDR3 protein is CSVRTRTVMDTQYF.

A word on this clone: Sequencing ends 3 residues short of the CDR3 end; the germline J gene provides the rest. The chain uses TRBV19 and TRBJ1-2, with TRBD1 matching over 9 bases. The germline CDR1 and CDR2 sequences are LNHDA and SQIVND (reference sequence). The CDR3 extends over 14 amino acids. Trimming took 5 bases from V and 5 from J; bases not matched to a gene: 6. CDR3 DNA (partial): TGTGCCAGTAGTTCACAGGGGGCGGGGTATGGC. This encodes CASSSQGAGYG. The complete CDR3 protein is CASSSQGAGYGYTF.

Worth noting for this clone: The read ends 3 residues before the CDR3 terminus; that terminus is restored from the germline J gene. The J gene is TRBJ2-2, the V gene TRBV18; D is undetermined. Germline V gene sequence: CDR1 KGHSH, CDR2 LQKENI. The CDR3 is 14 residues long. Trimming took off 8 bases at V and 0 bases at J, with 10 bases between the two ends. This chain's CDR3 is CASRKGANTGELFF. The CDR3 bases that were read are TGTGCCAGCCGTAAGGGTGCGAACACCGGGGAG.

Notes on this clone: The CDR3 end falls 3 residues outside the read, so it is completed with the germline J gene. V usage is TRBV19 and J usage is TRBJ1-1; TRBD1 is a possible D gene (6 bases). Looked up from germline, CDR1 is LNHDA and CDR2 is SQIVND (reference sequence). The ends were cut back, 7 bases at V and 2 bases at J, with 14 bases in the middle. This CDR3 is built from 14 residues. CDR3 bases read: TGTGCCAGTACCCCCGGACAGTTTAACACTGAA. It is translated as CASTPGQFNTE. The complete CDR3 sequence is CASTPGQFNTEAFF. Full variable domain (rest looked up from reference TRBV19 and TRBJ1-1): DGGITQSPKYLFRKEGQNVTLSCEQNLNHDAMYWYRQDPGQGLRLIYYSQIVNDFQKGDIAEGYSVSREKKESFPLTVTSAQKNPTAFYLCASTPGQFNTEAFFGQGTRLTVV.

This chain's CDR3 is CSARVDFKETYTF. CDR3 DNA (partial): TGCAGTGCTAGAGTGGACTTCAAAGAGACC. The chain joins TRBV20-1 to TRBJ1-2, with D unresolved. The CDR3 end lies 3 residues beyond the end of the read and is filled in from the germline J gene. The germline CDR1 and CDR2 sequences are DFQATT and SNEGSKA (reference sequence). This CDR3 comprises 13 residues.

With respect to this clone: The read halts 3 residues ahead of the CDR3 end, with the missing end drawn from the germline J gene. The chain recombines TRBV20-1 with TRBJ1-6, with TRBD1 matching over 8 bases. With V trimmed by 3 bases and J by 10 bases, 5 bases remained unmatched. CDR1 and CDR2 from the germline V gene are DFQATT and SNEGSKA (reference sequence). CDR3 length: 13 residues. The sequenced part of the CDR3 DNA is TGCAGTGCTAGTGTCAGGGGGCTCTCACCC. Its protein is CSASVRGLSP. From start to end, the CDR3 is CSASVRGLSPLHF.

The CDR3 protein is CASSSSGGARNIYTF. CDR3 DNA, as far as it was read: TGTGCCAGCAGCAGTAGCGGGGGGGCGAGGAACATC. The V call is TRBV7-2, the J call TRBJ1-2, with D maybe TRBD1 (6 bases). The read stops 3 residues short of the end of the CDR3; the missing end is completed from the germline J gene. CDR1 is SGHTA and CDR2 is FQGNSA in the germline V gene. The CDR3 has 15 residues. The variable domain in full, completed from reference TRBV7-2 and TRBJ1-2, reads GAGVSQSPSNKVTEKGKDVELRCDPISGHTALYWYRQSLGQGLEFLIYFQGNSAPDKSGLPSDRFSAERTGGSVSTLTIQRTQQEDSAVYLCASSSSGGARNIYTFGSGTRLTVV.

On this clone itself: Read coverage stops 3 residues before the CDR3 terminus; the germline J gene supplies the remainder. This chain uses TRBV18 with TRBJ1-1; D may be TRBD1 (5 bases). The germline CDR1 and CDR2 sequences are KGHSH and LQKENI. This CDR3 is 17 amino acids long. The CDR3 sequence is CASSPTGPRPTNEKAFF. The covered CDR3 bases are TGTGCCAGCTCACCCACAGGTCCCCGGCCAACTAATGAAAAA.

Points on this clone: Coverage ceases 3 residues before the CDR3 finishes, and the germline J gene fills in the end. The V call is TRBV2, the J call TRBJ2-5, with TRBD2 matching over 8 bases. With 5 bases clipped from V and 4 bases from J, the junction kept 12 bases outside the gene matches. There are 16 residues in the CDR3. Germline V lookup: CDR1 SNHLY, CDR2 FYNNEI. The CDR3 protein is CASSYPGGGAGETQYF. The DNA read from the CDR3 is TGTGCCAGCAGTTACCCGGGGGGGGGCGCGGGAGAGACC.

For this clone: Read sequence stops 3 residues before the CDR3 end, and the germline J gene provides the missing end. The chain carries TRBV20-1 and TRBJ1-2, with 7 bases identical to TRBD1. Germline CDR1 and CDR2: DFQATT and SNEGSKA (reference sequence). This CDR3 has 17 residues. J lost 5 bases, V lost 0 bases, and 15 bases had no gene match. CDR3 region: CSARDLLPQGVSYGYTF. The sequenced CDR3 bases are TGCAGTGCTAGAGATCTGCTTCCGCAGGGGGTTTCTTATGGC.

Turning to this clone: The read finishes 3 residues shy of the CDR3 end, and the germline J gene is used to complete it. The chain couples TRBV7-2 to TRBJ2-3; the match to TRBD2 covers 8 bases. The germline V gene has CDR1 SGHTA and CDR2 FQGNSA. With 2 bases clipped from V and 4 bases from J, the junction kept 5 bases outside the gene matches. The CDR3 totals 15 residues. Incomplete CDR3 DNA: TGTGCCAGCAGCTTAAATTCGGGGGGGCCAGATACG. Its protein is CASSLNSGGPDT. The whole CDR3 region reads CASSLNSGGPDTQYF. Complete variable domain (other parts from reference TRBV7-2 and TRBJ2-3): GAGVSQSPSNKVTEKGKDVELRCDPISGHTALYWYRQSLGQGLEFLIYFQGNSAPDKSGLPSDRFSAERTGGSVSTLTIQRTQQEDSAVYLCASSLNSGGPDTQYFGPGTRLTVL.

Concerning this clone itself: The missing CDR3 end, 3 residues past where the read stops, is filled in from the germline J gene. V and J are TRBV18 and TRBJ1-4; TRBD1 is a possible D gene (6 bases). The CDR3 loop spans 16 amino acids. Per the germline V gene, CDR1 is KGHSH and CDR2 is LQKENI. V gave up 3 bases and J gave up 1 base, with 12 bases separating them. The sequenced CDR3 bases are TGTGCCAGCTCACCTGGACAGCTTAGAACTAATGAAAAA. Translated, it gives CASSPGQLRTNEK. The whole CDR3 protein reads CASSPGQLRTNEKLFF.

As to this clone: The CDR3 end lies 3 residues beyond the end of the read and is filled in from the germline J gene. The chain has TRBV6-2 or TRBV6-3 and TRBJ1-6; 9 nucleotides agree with TRBD1. This CDR3 comprises 15 residues. CDR1 and CDR2 (germline): MNHEY, SVGEGT. J was trimmed by 7 bases and V by 8 bases; bases with no gene match: 9. The CDR3 sequence is CASCPRTGVNSPLHF. The CDR3 bases that were read are TGTGCCAGCTGCCCGAGGACAGGGGTAAATTCACCC.

On this clone: The CDR3 end lies 3 residues beyond the end of the read and is filled in from the germline J gene. The V and J genes are TRBV5-4 and TRBJ2-3, with 10 bases lining up with TRBD2. Per the germline V gene, CDR1 is SGHNT and CDR2 is YYREEE (reference sequence). The CDR3 sequence is 16 residues long. With 3 bases clipped from V and 4 bases from J, the junction kept 8 bases outside the gene matches. CDR3 in amino acids: CASSSQSGGGADTQYF. The covered CDR3 bases are TGTGCCAGCAGCTCTCAAAGCGGGGGGGGAGCAGATACG.

Concerning this clone itself: The DNA ends 3 residues before the CDR3 does, and the rest of the CDR3 is filled in from the germline J gene. V and J are TRBV29-1 and TRBJ2-2; D perhaps matches TRBD1 (5 bases). V lost 7 bases and J lost 0, with 6 bases in between. The CDR3 is made up of 12 amino acids. Looked up from germline, CDR1 is SQVTM and CDR2 is ANQGSEA. The sequenced CDR3 bases are TGCAGCGGGGGCGCGAACACCGGGGAG. It specifies CSGGANTGE. The CDR3 in full is CSGGANTGELFF.

The CDR3 sequence is CASSLGTGRDGSPLHF. CDR3 DNA, as far as it was read: TGCGCCAGCAGCTTGGGGACAGGGCGCGACGGTTCACCC. This sequence joins TRBV5-1 and TRBJ1-6; TRBD1 matches at 8 bases. Sequencing ends 3 residues short of the CDR3 end; the germline J gene provides the rest. V lost 0 bases, J lost 9 bases, and 8 bases stayed unmatched. The CDR3 is made up of 16 amino acids. Looked up from germline, CDR1 is SGHRS and CDR2 is YFSETQ.

Points on this clone: The CDR3 goes on 3 residues after the read ends, and that part is filled in from the germline J gene. The rearrangement uses TRBV30 and TRBJ1-6, with 7 positions matching TRBD1. CDR1 is GTSNPN and CDR2 is SVGIG in the germline V gene (reference sequence). CDR3 length: 14 amino acids. The J segment lost 2 bases and the V segment lost 7 bases, leaving 5 bases of the junction unmatched. The part of the CDR3 DNA that was read is TGTGCCTCCGAGCAGGGGGCCTATAATTCACCC. This codes for CASEQGAYNSP. The full CDR3 sequence reads CASEQGAYNSPLHF.

On this clone: The sequenced fragment ends 3 residues before the CDR3 boundary, so the rest is inferred from the germline J gene. The chain links TRBV20-1 to TRBJ1-2; 7 bases agree with TRBD1. V gave up 6 bases and J gave up 2 bases; unmatched junction bases: 9. Germline V lookup: CDR1 DFQATT, CDR2 SNEGSKA (reference sequence). The CDR3 covers 14 residues. The covered CDR3 bases are TGCAGTGCCTCGAGCTTACAGGGGAACTATGGC. Amino acids: CSASSLQGNYG. The whole CDR3 sequence is CSASSLQGNYGYTF.

As for this clone: The CDR3 extends 3 residues past the end of the read, so its final part is completed from the germline J gene. This sequence joins TRBV12-3 or TRBV12-4 and TRBJ2-2; TRBD2 aligns across 13 bases. The V segment lost 6 bases and the J segment 1 base; nucleotides outside the gene matches: 2. The CDR3 contains 16 residues. CDR3 region: CASRLAGGRNTGELFF. The CDR3 DNA, read in part, is TGTGCCAGCAGACTAGCGGGGGGGCGGAACACCGGGGAG.

In the case of this clone: Read sequence stops 3 residues before the CDR3 end, and the germline J gene provides the missing end. The chain combines TRBV11-2 with TRBJ2-7; D is uncertain. V lost 0 bases and J 6 bases, leaving 9 bases between the germline ends. There are 13 residues in the CDR3. CDR1 and CDR2 from the germline V gene are SGHAT and FQNNGV. The CDR3 bases that were read are TGTGCCAGCAGCTTAGAGTCGAGCTCCGAG. Amino acids: CASSLESSSE. In full, the CDR3 is CASSLESSSEQYF.

Worth noting for this clone: The CDR3 end falls 3 residues outside the read, so it is completed with the germline J gene. The chain combines TRBV2 with TRBJ1-2; possibly TRBD1 for D (6 bases). CDR1 is SNHLY, CDR2 FYNNEI, per germline. There are 15 residues in the CDR3. CDR3 amino acids: CATTVGGSGTGTYTF. The sequenced part of the CDR3 DNA is TGTGCCACTACGGTAGGAGGTTCAGGCACAGGGACC.

To note about this clone: An end of the junction differs from the germline gene, which may be a read error. The read stops 3 residues short of the end of the CDR3; the missing end is completed from the germline J gene. The J gene is TRBJ1-6, the V gene TRBV4-2; TRBD1 agrees at 9 bases. Germline CDR1 is LGHNA and CDR2 is YNFKEQ. The CDR3 loop spans 15 amino acids. CDR3 residues: CASSLGTGNDSPLHF. CDR3 DNA (partial): TGCGCCAGCAGCCTGGGGACAGGGAACGACTCACCC.

As to this clone: The CDR3 is cut off 3 residues early in the read; its end comes from the germline J gene. V is TRBV2 and J is TRBJ2-1, with D possibly TRBD1 on 6 matching bases. V was cut by 11 bases and J by 0 bases, with 17 bases left in between. CDR1 is SNHLY, CDR2 FYNNEI, per germline. The CDR3 has 15 amino acids. CDR3 sequence reads: CAHKEDSSSYNEQFF. The sequenced CDR3 bases are TGTGCCCATAAGGAGGACAGTAGCTCCTACAATGAG.

Comment on this clone: The CDR3 end falls 3 residues outside the read, so it is completed with the germline J gene. The chain recombines TRBV7-2 with TRBJ1-1, with 8 bases identical to TRBD1. Per the germline V gene, CDR1 is SGHTA and CDR2 is FQGNSA. This CDR3 is 13 amino acids long. CDR3 protein: CASSPGTGLEAFF. The sequenced part of the CDR3 DNA is TGTGCCAGCAGCCCCGGGACAGGCTTAGAA.